This T cell receptor beta chain was identified in a study of control samples from healthy donors and cancer patients. CDR1 is KGHSH and CDR2 is LQKENI in the germline V gene. CDR3 size: 17 residues. With 6 bases removed from V and 3 bases from J, the gap between germline ends came to 23 bases. Clones were read by immunoSEQ multiplex PCR, and TCRdb kept only the in-frame ones, dropping some. Counted here are about 120,000 clones, approximately 92% occurring once; the ten biggest clones make up roughly 0.54%. The V and J genes are TRBV18 and TRBJ2-5; TRBD2 might be the D (6 bases). The sequencing sample was made of PBMCs. The TCR comes from a man older than 75 with head and neck cancer. CDR3 sequence (DNA): TGTGCCAGCTCTCTCCTGCGGGGCGGGCCGCCGGAAGAGACCCAGTACTTC. Translated: CASSLLRGGPPEETQYF.